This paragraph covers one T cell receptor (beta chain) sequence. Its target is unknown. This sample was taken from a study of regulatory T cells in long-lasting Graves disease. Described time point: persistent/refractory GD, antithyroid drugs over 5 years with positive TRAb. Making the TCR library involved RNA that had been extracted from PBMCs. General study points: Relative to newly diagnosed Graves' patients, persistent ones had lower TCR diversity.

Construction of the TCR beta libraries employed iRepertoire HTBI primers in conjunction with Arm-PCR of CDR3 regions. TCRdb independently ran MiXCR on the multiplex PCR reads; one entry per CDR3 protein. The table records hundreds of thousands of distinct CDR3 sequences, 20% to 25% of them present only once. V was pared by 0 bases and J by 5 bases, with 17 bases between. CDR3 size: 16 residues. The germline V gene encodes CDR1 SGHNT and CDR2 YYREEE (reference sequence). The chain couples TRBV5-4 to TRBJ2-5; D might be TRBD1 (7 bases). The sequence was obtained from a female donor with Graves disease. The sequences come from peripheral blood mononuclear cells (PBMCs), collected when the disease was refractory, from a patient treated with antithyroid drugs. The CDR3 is CASSLGPQGGWETQYF. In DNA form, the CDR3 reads TGTGCCAGCAGCTTGGGCCCCCAGGGGGGCTGGGAGACCCAGTACTTC.